The 7 T cell receptor beta chains reported below all come from one sample, sequenced in a study of blood T cell repertoires in COVID-19. Profiled with immunoSEQ multiplex PCR; TCRdb holds only in-frame clones, not every one. Of more than 150,000 clones in the sample, 85% to 95% were seen once. The sequenced sample consisted of peripheral blood. These receptors came from a man aged 45-65 years with acute or convalescent COVID-19.

DNA of the CDR3: TGTGCCTGGGCCCCCCTCCGGAATGAAAAACTGTTTTTT. Translated: CAWAPLRNEKLFF. The chain employs TRBV30 and TRBJ1-4; no clear D. The CDR3 extends over 13 amino acids. V shed 5 bases and J shed 5 bases, with 12 bases lying between them. CDR1 and CDR2 (germline): GTSNPN, SVGIG (reference sequence).

CDR3: CATSGTGTGESSNQPQHF. Written as DNA, the CDR3 is TGTGCCACCAGTGGCACCGGGACAGGGGAGAGTAGCAATCAGCCCCAGCATTTT. This chain connects TRBV24-1 to TRBJ1-5, with 10 positions matching TRBD1. CDR3 size: 18 residues. V shed 5 bases, J shed 0 bases, and the junction held 9 bases outside the gene matches. Per the germline V gene, CDR1 is KGHDR and CDR2 is SFDVKD.

This chain uses TRBV6-2 or TRBV6-3 with TRBJ2-1; 7 bases align to TRBD2. The J segment lost 3 bases and the V segment lost 6 bases, leaving 2 bases of the junction unmatched. CDR3 length: 13 residues. From germline, CDR1 is MNHEY and CDR2 SVGEGT. The chain's CDR3 is CASSGTIYNEQFF. The CDR3 DNA follows: TGTGCCAGCAGCGGGACTATCTACAATGAGCAGTTCTTC.

J is TRBJ2-6 and V is TRBV5-4; 9 nucleotides line up with TRBD2. Germline assignment: CDR1 SGHNT and CDR2 YYREEE (reference sequence). This CDR3 contains 20 residues. Trimming cost V 4 bases and J 4 bases; bases outside gene matches: 18. CDR3 DNA sequence: TGTGCCAGCAGCCCCCTCGGGGGGGGCGGGAGGGCCCCCGGGGCCAACGTCCTGACTTTC. It encodes CASSPLGGGGRAPGANVLTF.

This chain uses TRBV24-1 with TRBJ2-2, with 7 bases aligning to TRBD2. J lost 0 bases, V lost 3 bases, and 3 bases had no gene match. CDR1 is KGHDR and CDR2 is SFDVKD in the germline V gene. The CDR3 runs to 16 residues. Written as DNA, the CDR3 is TGTGCCACCAGTGATGTGGCGGGAGCGAACACCGGGGAGCTGTTTTTT. It yields the protein CATSDVAGANTGELFF.

The J gene is TRBJ2-5, the V gene TRBV28, with 8 bases fitting TRBD1. This CDR3 is 14 amino acids long. Germline trimming cut 4 bases from V and 7 bases from J; bases unmatched to any gene: 8. Germline V gives CDR1 MDHEN, CDR2 SYDVKM. CDR3 protein: CASSSQGAGGTQYF. CDR3 in DNA: TGTGCCAGCAGTTCCCAGGGGGCGGGTGGGACCCAGTACTTC.

This sequence joins TRBV5-1 and TRBJ2-1; D gene unclear. Per the germline V gene, CDR1 is SGHRS and CDR2 is YFSETQ. The V gene lost 0 bases and the J gene lost 3 bases, with 16 bases spanning the gap. This CDR3 region has 17 residues. The CDR3 loop reads CASSLVGAGLHYNEQFF. The CDR3 DNA is TGCGCCAGCAGCTTGGTTGGTGCAGGCCTACACTACAATGAGCAGTTCTTC.